This TCR beta chain was retrieved from a study of beta chain features in type 1 diabetes. Looked up from germline, CDR1 is LNHDA and CDR2 is SQIVND (reference sequence). This CDR3 is built from 13 residues. The V end lost 5 bases, the J end lost 2 bases, and 9 bases lay between the germline ends. Concerning this clone itself: What it binds is unknown.

Study findings and constraints: The study found that naive, central memory and Treg TCRB repertoires appeared more similar in patients than in healthy donors. Patients and controls would share equally any PCR tilt toward shorter templates.

What was sequenced were expressed TCRB transcripts, since all of the isolated RNA had been reverse transcribed. TCRdb keeps only in-frame clones here, not all; method: immunoSEQ multiplex PCR. The sample includes some 360,000 clones, roughly 21% of them seen just once. The receptor was derived from a woman aged 18-30 years in good health. Sequences were obtained from naive CD4+ T cells from blood. The chain is built from TRBV19 and TRBJ1-2, with D unclear. The CDR3 protein is CASSADINYGYTF. The CDR3, as DNA: TGTGCCAGTAGTGCAGATATCAACTATGGCTACACCTTC. Using reference TRBV19 and TRBJ1-2 for the parts outside the CDR3, the full variable domain is DGGITQSPKYLFRKEGQNVTLSCEQNLNHDAMYWYRQDPGQGLRLIYYSQIVNDFQKGDIAEGYSVSREKKESFPLTVTSAQKNPTAFYLCASSADINYGYTFGSGTRLTVV.